Listed below are T cell receptor beta chains from one sample, sequenced in a study of T-cell reconstitution after alpha-beta-depleted transplantation in children. Each CDR3 protein is one row after TCRdb ran MiXCR on the PCR reads. This sample has about 230,000 distinct CDR3 sequences, with more than 7.5% found just once. The input for sequencing was PBMCs from the stem cell graft donor, taken from the stem cell graft. These receptors were collected from a human donor who donated a stem cell graft to a child with SCID. Both conserved end residues are part of each CDR3. The D gene is left open where the match is weak. Expanded clones are given a class, and other clones once, few, many or no size at all.

clone_size d_call j_call v_call cdr3_nt cdr3_aa
many NA TRBJ1-1 TRBV20-1 TGCAGTGCAAAAGGAGACACTGAAGCTTTCTTT CSAKGDTEAFF
many NA TRBJ1-6 TRBV5-1 TGCGCCAGCAGCATAGGACAGACAAATAATTCACCCCTCCACTTT CASSIGQTNNSPLHF
many NA TRBJ1-1 TRBV20-1 TGCAGTGCTAGTAAGGGAAGGAACACTGAAGCTTTCTTT CSASKGRNTEAFF
many NA TRBJ1-1 TRBV12-3/TRBV12-4 TGTGCCAGCAGTTTGGAAGGATCCTACACTGAAGCTTTCTTT CASSLEGSYTEAFF
many TRBD1 TRBJ1-1 TRBV5-1 TGCGCCAGCAGCCTCGGGACAGGGGAAATTTCGGCTTTCTTT CASSLGTGEISAFF
many NA TRBJ2-7 TRBV20-1 TGCAGTGTTCAGGGTAACTACGAGCAGTACTTC CSVQGNYEQYF
many TRBD1 TRBJ1-5 TRBV5-1 TGCGCCAGCAGCGCTGGGACAGGCAATCAGCCCCAGCATTTT CASSAGTGNQPQHF
many TRBD2 TRBJ2-7 TRBV28 TGTGCCAGCAGTTTCGGAGGGACTAGCGGGTCCTCCTACGAGCAGTACTTC CASSFGGTSGSSYEQYF
NA NA TRBJ2-1 TRBV2 TGTGCCAGCAGTGAGGACGGTCGATCACTCAATGAGCAGTTCTTC CASSEDGRSLNEQFF
many NA TRBJ1-2 TRBV29-1 TGCAGCGTTGGGGGACACCTGAGCTATGGCTACACCTTC CSVGGHLSYGYTF
many TRBD1 TRBJ1-5 TRBV5-1 TGCGCCAGCAGGCCGACAGGGGATAGCAATCAGCCCCAGCATTTT CASRPTGDSNQPQHF
many NA TRBJ1-2 TRBV3-1 TGTGCCAGCAGCCAAGGGCTAAGAGGCTACACCTTC CASSQGLRGYTF
many NA TRBJ2-7 TRBV20-1 TGCAGTGCTAGATCGAACTCCTACGAGCAGTACTTC CSARSNSYEQYF
many NA TRBJ2-1 TRBV25-1 TGTGCCAGCAGTGAATGGGGGGCTGAGCAGTTCTTC CASSEWGAEQFF
many NA TRBJ2-1 TRBV5-8 TGTGCCAGCAGCTTGGGGGTTAGCTTAGCTAGTGAGCAGTTCTTC CASSLGVSLASEQFF
many NA TRBJ2-7 TRBV7-9 TGTGCCAGCAGCCAGATGCAGGGGTCCAACTACGAGCAGTACTTC CASSQMQGSNYEQYF
many NA TRBJ2-7 TRBV9 TGTGCCAGCAGCGCGAAAGGGGGGTCCCCCTACGAGCAGTACTTC CASSAKGGSPYEQYF
many TRBD1 TRBJ1-4 TRBV28 TGTGCCAGCAGCATACCCCCCGGGACAGCTCACCCAACTAATGAAAAACTGTTTTTT CASSIPPGTAHPTNEKLFF
NA NA TRBJ2-1 TRBV12-3/TRBV12-4 TGTGCCAGCGGGTTCGCGGACCCCTACAATGAGCAGTTCTTC CASGFADPYNEQFF
many NA TRBJ1-2 TRBV20-1 TGCAGTGCTAGTCGGACCTCCGGCTACACCTTC CSASRTSGYTF
many NA TRBJ2-3 TRBV20-1 TGCAGTGCTAGGGGTGGGCACTTTACGCAGTATTTT CSARGGHFTQYF
many TRBD2 TRBJ2-3 TRBV7-2 TGTGCCAGCAGCGTAGCGGGGTCCCCTCCCACAGATACGCAGTATTTT CASSVAGSPPTDTQYF